This T cell receptor beta chain emerged from a study of blood T cell repertoires in COVID-19. Study-level background: Italy, Spain and the United States were the sources of the convalescent and acute COVID-19 samples.

In this sample, this clone turned up once. Clones were read by immunoSEQ multiplex PCR, and TCRdb kept only the in-frame ones, dropping some. Of fewer than 70,000 clones listed, less than 90% were seen once; the top ten hold around 3.2%. V was pared by 5 bases and J by 0 bases, with 13 bases of the junction left unmatched. CDR1 and CDR2 from the germline V gene are SGHAT and FQNNGV. This CDR3 is built from 18 residues. The sequence was collected from an elderly man with acute or convalescent COVID-19. Sequencing was carried out using peripheral blood. The rearrangement links TRBV11-2 to TRBJ1-3; 7 bases match TRBD1. The chain's CDR3 is CASSLSGQNLASGNTIYF. DNA of the CDR3: TGTGCCAGCAGCCTATCGGGACAGAATCTAGCCTCTGGAAACACCATATATTTT. Combining the CDR3 with reference TRBV11-2 and TRBJ1-3 gives the whole variable domain EAGVAQSPRYKIIEKRQSVAFWCNPISGHATLYWYQQILGQGPKLLIQFQNNGVVDDSQLPKDRFSAERLKGVDSTLKIQPAKLEDSAVYLCASSLSGQNLASGNTIYFGEGSWLTVV.